This entry concerns a single T cell receptor (beta chain). A much larger clone lies a single base off, so this may be a read error. Amplified TCR beta CDR3 regions came from RNA transcripts. The primer set for the first-round RT-PCR of the TCR CDR3 was HTBI. One entry per CDR3 protein, called by TCRdb with MiXCR from the multiplex PCR reads. The table includes approximately 400,000 distinct CDR3 sequences, about 15% detected once. The sample comes from a study of T cells in Graves' hyperthyroidism and ophthalmopathy. Pregnant or lactating patients were excluded, as were those with uncontrolled infection or other autoimmune disease. The germline gives CDR1 MNHEY, CDR2 SMNVEV (reference sequence). The CDR3 consists of 13 residues.

What was sequenced was blood. The sequence derives from a woman aged 30 to 39 with Graves' hyperthyroidism. The genes are TRBV27 and TRBJ2-1, with D tentatively TRBD1 (6 bases). For the CDR3, the DNA is TGTGCCAGCAGTTCCCAACAGGGTAATGGGCAGTTCTTC. Translated, it gives CASSSQQGNGQFF.